One and the same sample provided the 11 T cell receptor beta chains below, sequenced in a study of human T cells and chemical hapten exposure (TCRdb year 2021). This sample's time point label indicates: patch test 1, 2 weeks after DPC sensitization. This specimen's treatment or condition label, per the study, means: therapeutic diphenylcyclopropenone sensitization with weekly scalp DPC. Total RNA was isolated from unfractionated whole blood collected in Tempus Blood RNA tubes. Libraries were made using RACE. The listed sequencing device is NextSeq 500. In TCRdb, the public reads were trimmed at Q25 with fastp and aligned with MiXCR, with productive beta chains retained. Merged by CDR3 protein, the rows form single entries marked with the most common genes and DNA. This sample gives about 41,000 distinct CDR3 sequences in total; under 5% of them show up just once. 20% to 30% of the sample is taken by the ten largest.

This sample comprised whole blood, obtained in connection with sensitization to the hapten diphenylcyclopropenone (DPC). These receptors all come from a man aged 45 to 65 with alopecia areata. Some clones in this sample may be carry-over from other donors' samples.

This clonotype was counted ten times or more. The CDR3 reads CASSSQGALQPQHF. DNA of the CDR3: TGTGCCAGCAGTTCACAGGGGGCATTGCAGCCCCAGCATTTT. The chain joins TRBV27 to TRBJ1-5; 9 nucleotides match TRBD1. V was pared by 4 bases and J by 7 bases, with 5 bases of the junction left unmatched. The V gene's germline CDR1 is MNHEY and CDR2 SMNVEV (reference sequence). The CDR3 runs to 14 residues.

In this sample, this clonotype turned up many times. The chain links TRBV12-3 or TRBV12-4 to TRBJ1-5; D may be TRBD1 (5 bases). V was shortened by 6 bases and J by 1 base, with 7 bases between the two germline ends. The CDR3 runs 13 residues. The CDR3 bases are TGTGCCAGCAGCCGGGACAGCAATCAGCCCCAGCATTTT. This codes for CASSRDSNQPQHF.

This clonotype was recorded many times. This chain joins TRBV29-1 and TRBJ2-7, with D maybe TRBD1 (6 bases). The V gene's germline CDR1 is SQVTM and CDR2 ANQGSEA. The CDR3 is made up of 12 amino acids. The V end lost 6 bases, the J end lost 3 bases, and 12 bases lay between the germline ends. CDR3 in amino acids: CSVEQQGYEQYF. CDR3 nucleotides: TGCAGCGTAGAGCAACAGGGCTACGAGCAGTACTTC.

The table lists this clonotype with many counts. The chain links TRBV29-1 to TRBJ1-5, with TRBD1 identical over 8 bases. Germline V gene sequence: CDR1 SQVTM, CDR2 ANQGSEA. Losses at the gene ends were 8 bases for V and 6 bases for J; bases not matched to a gene: 6. The CDR3 is made up of 12 amino acids. The CDR3 sequence is CSIGQGGQPQHF. In nucleotides, the CDR3 is TGCAGCATCGGACAGGGAGGTCAGCCCCAGCATTTT.

Ten or more counts support this clonotype. The V call is TRBV28, the J call TRBJ1-1; no clear D. Germline V gives CDR1 MDHEN, CDR2 SYDVKM. The CDR3 consists of 11 residues. V shed 7 bases and J shed 0 bases, with 3 bases lying between them. CDR3 sequence: CASIMNTEAFF. DNA for the CDR3: TGTGCCAGCATTATGAACACTGAAGCTTTCTTT.

The V call is TRBV7-9, the J call TRBJ1-6; possibly TRBD1 for D (5 bases). V was pared by 5 bases and J by 5 bases, with 13 bases between. The germline V gene has CDR1 SEHNR and CDR2 FQNEAQ (reference sequence). CDR3 length: 15 residues. This CDR3 is CASSRTHLDNSPLHF. The CDR3 DNA sequence: TGTGCCAGCAGCCGGACACATTTGGATAATTCACCCCTCCACTTT.

The chain carries TRBV2 and TRBJ1-2; D remains ambiguous. The CDR3 has 14 residues. Trimming removed 2 bases from V and 8 bases from J, with 15 bases in between. Germline V CDR1 and CDR2: SNHLY, FYNNEI. CDR3 residues: CASSEFMTAGGYTF. The DNA of the CDR3 is TGTGCCAGCAGTGAATTCATGACGGCCGGGGGCTACACCTTC.

Many counts were recorded for this clonotype. V gene TRBV30 combines with J gene TRBJ2-3; D tentatively reads TRBD1 or TRBD2 (5 bases each). CDR1 is GTSNPN and CDR2 is SVGIG in the germline V gene (reference sequence). CDR3 length: 12 amino acids. Trimming cost V 3 bases and J 5 bases, with 9 bases left between them. CDR3 bases: TGTGCCTGGAGCGTTGGGGGAGATACGCAGTATTTT. Translating it yields CAWSVGGDTQYF.

This clonotype was seen many times. The chain has TRBV25-1 and TRBJ1-6, with 7 bases aligning to TRBD1. This CDR3 is 12 amino acids long. Germline assignment: CDR1 MGHDK and CDR2 SYGVNS. After removal of 7 bases from V and 10 bases from J, the junction contained 4 bases not matched to a gene. This CDR3 is CASNQGGSPLHF. For the CDR3, the DNA is TGTGCCAGCAATCAGGGGGGGTCACCCCTCCACTTT.

The chain has TRBV6-2 or TRBV6-3 and TRBJ2-6; D remains ambiguous. Trimming shortened V by 8 bases and J by 0 bases, and 11 bases separated the two germline ends. The CDR3 is 15 amino acids. Germline CDR1 MNHEY, CDR2 SVGEGT. The CDR3 coding sequence is TGTGCCAGCCGGCCGGGTTTCTCTGGGGCCAACGTCCTGACTTTC. This translates into CASRPGFSGANVLTF.

This clonotype has at least ten counts. The junction shows a germline mismatch at one end, possibly a read error. The J gene is TRBJ2-3, the V gene TRBV23-1; tentatively, D is TRBD1 (6 bases). TRBV23-1 is given ORF status, its function remaining uncertain. The CDR3 totals 17 residues. The CDR3 reads CASNQFYGTIITDTQYF. In DNA form, the CDR3 reads TGCGCCAGCAATCAATTCTACGGGACAATTATCACAGATACGCAGTATTTT.